Listed below are T cell receptor beta chains from one sample, sequenced in a study of Graves' ophthalmopathy and Graves' hyperthyroidism. TCRdb reprocessed the multiplex PCR reads with MiXCR, giving one entry per CDR3 protein. The sample records some 1.1 million distinct CDR3 sequences, about 40% being singletons. Sequencing was done on a sample of peripheral blood or thyroid tissue (not recorded which). The receptor source for this set is an adult man with Graves' hyperthyroidism. Each CDR3 is given with its conserved first and last residue. The order of the fields is V gene, J gene, clone size, CDR3 protein. Where a row states a size, it is once, few, many or the class of an expanded clone; other rows omit it.

>TRBV10-3|TRBJ1-2|few
CAISEPGTATDGYTF
>TRBV11-2|TRBJ2-7|few
CASSFTSFEQYF
>TRBV7-3|TRBJ1-1|many
CASSVTGPPEAFF
>TRBV25-1|TRBJ1-5|-
CASSPEGDRGHQPQHF
>TRBV7-9|TRBJ2-7|many
CASSSAGTYEQYF
>TRBV27|TRBJ1-2|few
CASSLQPGQLGYTF
>TRBV7-2|TRBJ2-5|-
CASSFPPGRGGLWETQYF
>TRBV6-2/TRBV6-3|TRBJ2-2|-
CASSLGPELFF
>TRBV13|TRBJ2-5|many
CASSVEGPKETQYF
>TRBV20-1|TRBJ2-5|-
CSARDLAGRRRETQYF
>TRBV29-1|TRBJ1-2|many
CSVGGQYGYTF
>TRBV10-3|TRBJ1-1|-
CAISEPGTGLNTEAFF
>TRBV18|TRBJ1-2|-
CASPIIGYTF
>TRBV11-3|TRBJ2-7|-
CASSPRGAGGPREQYF
>TRBV14|TRBJ2-7|many
CASSQETLAGRNYEQYF
>TRBV10-3|TRBJ1-4|many
CAISESREDGEKLFF